This T cell receptor (beta chain) comes out of a study of siplizumab effects on memory and regulatory T cells. Only in-frame clones appear in the TCRdb table, and some are missing; sequencing was by immunoSEQ multiplex PCR. The sample contains under 70,000 clones, around 79% of which appear only once. Unstimulated TEMRA, naive, memory and effector memory subsets were sequenced in a few donor pairs. The length of the CDR3 is 15 residues. Germline assignment: CDR1 MGHDK and CDR2 SYGVNS. V lost 6 bases to trimming and J lost 8 bases, with 17 bases between them. The sample consisted of memory CD4+ T cells sorted from blood. The receptor was isolated from a human donor in good health. The V call is TRBV25-1, the J call TRBJ1-6, with D tentatively TRBD1 (5 bases). The CDR3 protein is CASRSIRDSDSPLHF. The CDR3 DNA reads as TGTGCCAGCAGAAGTATCCGGGACTCGGATTCACCCCTCCACTTT.